Listed below are T cell receptor beta chains from one sample, sequenced in a study of T cell repertoires in cytomegalovirus infection. From the reads, TCRdb called clonotypes with MiXCR, one entry per CDR3 protein. The repertoire includes approximately 140,000 distinct CDR3 sequences, roughly 8.2% of them detected once, and around 10% sits in the top ten. Sequencing was carried out using PBMCs. Receptor source: a human donor in good health (CMV status not recorded). Some clones in this sample may be carry-over from other donors' samples. CDR3s include the opening cysteine and the closing phenylalanine or tryptophan. The D gene is left open where the match is weak. Clone size is stated in some rows and not others, as once, few, many or a class when expanded.

J gene	D gene	V gene	clone size	CDR3 DNA	CDR3 protein
TRBJ2-5	TRBD2	TRBV5-1	few	TGCGCCAGCAGCCCCGTTGCGGGGGGCCAAGAGACCCAGTACTTC	CASSPVAGGQETQYF
TRBJ2-1	.	TRBV20-1	many	TGCAGTGCTAGTAAGGCCAGTAATCCCTACAATGAGCAGTTCTTC	CSASKASNPYNEQFF
TRBJ2-7	.	TRBV20-1	.	TGCAGTGCTCGTGCTGATACGGCGGCCATTCGCGAGCAGTACTTC	CSARADTAAIREQYF
TRBJ1-6	TRBD1	TRBV23-1	few	TGCGCCAGCAGCAGACAGGGGAGCTCCTATAATTCACCCCTCCACTTT	CASSRQGSSYNSPLHF
TRBJ2-2	.	TRBV12-3/TRBV12-4	many	TGTGCCAGCATCTTTCGGACGGGCGGGGAGCTGTTTTTT	CASIFRTGGELFF
TRBJ2-1	.	TRBV5-5	many	TGTGCCAGCAGCTCCTCTCCGGAGGGGGGTGAGCAGTTCTTC	CASSSSPEGGEQFF
TRBJ2-3	TRBD1	TRBV2	few	TGTGCCAGCAGGCCCGGGACAGGGAGCACAGATACGCAGTATTTT	CASRPGTGSTDTQYF
TRBJ2-3	TRBD2	TRBV5-4	many	TGTGCCAGCAGCTTGGGGATAGCGGGGGCCTCTAGCACAGATACGCAGTATTTT	CASSLGIAGASSTDTQYF
TRBJ2-2	.	TRBV28	few	TGTGCCAGCAGTTTCGCCCTCACCGGGGAGCTGTTTTTT	CASSFALTGELFF
TRBJ1-5	TRBD1	TRBV29-1	.	TGCAGCGTTACAGGGGGAGGCAATCAGCCCCAGCATTTT	CSVTGGGNQPQHF
TRBJ1-6	.	TRBV28	few	TGTGCCAGCAGTTCCCCCGCGCCCGGCGATCTCCACTTT	CASSSPAPGDLHF
TRBJ1-3	.	TRBV7-8	many	TGTGCCAGCAGCGTGGAAAACCCTGGAAACACCATATATTTT	CASSVENPGNTIYF
TRBJ2-2	TRBD1	TRBV29-1	.	TGCAGCGCGAAGGGACAGGGGAACACCGGGGAGCTGTTTTTT	CSAKGQGNTGELFF
TRBJ1-1	.	TRBV28	many	TGTGCCAGCAGTTTCAAGACCTCATCGAACACTGAAGCTTTCTTT	CASSFKTSSNTEAFF
TRBJ2-3	.	TRBV28	.	TGTGCCAGCAGTTCCCCCCTCGAGGGTAGGGATACGCAGTATTTT	CASSSPLEGRDTQYF
TRBJ1-4	.	TRBV5-1	many	TGCGCCAGCAGCTTGGTGCAGGGCGAGGGTGAAAAACTGTTTTTT	CASSLVQGEGEKLFF
TRBJ2-5	TRBD1	TRBV12-3/TRBV12-4	.	TGTGCCAGCAGTTCCTCGACAGGGCAACAAGAGACCCAGTACTTC	CASSSSTGQQETQYF
TRBJ1-1	TRBD1	TRBV2	many	TGTGCCAGCAATGGACAGGGGTACACTGAAGCTTTCTTT	CASNGQGYTEAFF
TRBJ2-3	.	TRBV6-5	many	TGTGCCAGCAGTACGCCGGGGGTTAGCACAGATACGCAGTATTTT	CASSTPGVSTDTQYF
TRBJ1-1	.	TRBV7-9	many	TGTGCCAGCAGCCTATCCGGGACTTCAACGGACACTGAAGCTTTCTTT	CASSLSGTSTDTEAFF
TRBJ1-1	.	TRBV2	.	TGTGCCAGCAGTGAAGCTTTCTTT	CASSEAFF
TRBJ2-1	.	TRBV19	few	TGTGCCAGTAGTATTTGGGGAAGCTCCTACAATGAGCAGTTCTTC	CASSIWGSSYNEQFF
TRBJ2-7	.	TRBV29-1	few	TGCAGCGTGGGGGGCACTCACGAGCAGTACTTC	CSVGGTHEQYF
TRBJ2-3	.	TRBV29-1	few	TGCAGCGTTGTGATAGCGGCTACCCACGCCACGCAGTATTTT	CSVVIAATHATQYF
TRBJ2-5	.	TRBV20-1	.	TGCAGTGCTAGATCCGGAAAACACCACCAAGAGACCCAGTACTTC	CSARSGKHHQETQYF
TRBJ1-1	.	TRBV18	.	TGTGCCAGCTCACCACAGAGTTTGAACACTGAAGCTTTCTTT	CASSPQSLNTEAFF
TRBJ2-3	.	TRBV15	few	TGTGCCACCAGCAGCGGGGGCCCTAGCACAGATACGCAGTATTTT	CATSSGGPSTDTQYF
TRBJ1-5	TRBD1	TRBV25-1	.	TGTGCCAGCAATACCACCGGGACAGGGCTCGTGCAGCCCCAGCATTTT	CASNTTGTGLVQPQHF
TRBJ2-1	.	TRBV6-1	many	TGTGCCAGCATGAACGTTGGTTTCTACAATGAGCAGTTCTTC	CASMNVGFYNEQFF
TRBJ1-2	TRBD1	TRBV2	many	TGTGCCAGCAGTGAAGCTCTATGGACAGGGGACTATGGCTACACCTTC	CASSEALWTGDYGYTF